This TCR beta chain came from a study of response to subunit inactivated influenza vaccine. TCRdb independently ran MiXCR on the RT-PCR reads; one entry per CDR3 protein. Among 150,000 to 200,000 distinct CDR3 sequences listed, around 12% were seen once. This CDR3 has 16 amino acids. V lost 5 bases and J lost 4; bases outside the gene matches: 10. This sample also appeared in a second study, on T cells expressing NK-cell markers. That paper states: UMI-tagged 5'RACE template switching yielded the TCR beta cDNA. TCR beta repertoires came from sorted CD3+CD56+NKG2C+, CD3+CD56+NKG2C- and CD3+CD56-NKG2C+ T cells. The authors sequenced eight donors, of whom seven were HCMV-seropositive and one was seronegative. Restriction of sorting to alpha-beta TCR T cells was accomplished in several experiments using an anti-gamma-delta TCR antibody. Expanded NKG2C+ T cell clones had unclear HCMV specificity.

The sequence was obtained from a man aged 45-65 years who received an inactivated influenza vaccine. The rearrangement links TRBV12-3 or TRBV12-4 to TRBJ2-3; TRBD2 matches 9 bases. The sequences come from CD8+ T cells sorted from PBMCs, collected 11 to 12 days after vaccination. CDR3 loop: CASSSSGGDSPDTQYF. DNA for the CDR3: TGTGCCAGCAGTAGTAGCGGGGGAGACTCGCCAGATACGCAGTATTTT.